A selection of T cell receptor beta chains follows, all from one sample in a study of T cells in Graves' hyperthyroidism and ophthalmopathy. Via MiXCR, TCRdb re-called the multiplex PCR reads, giving one row per CDR3 protein. The sample contains a few hundred thousand distinct CDR3 sequences, roughly 14% of which appear only once. Sequenced material: blood. The receptors here all came from a woman aged 40 to 49 with Graves' hyperthyroidism that later progressed to Graves' ophthalmopathy. The CDR3 runs from the conserved cysteine through the conserved F or W. The D gene is left open where the match is weak. Clone size is stated in some rows and not others, as once, few, many or a class when expanded.

V: TRBV20-1; size: many; D: NA; J: TRBJ1-1; CDR3: CSASRGPGVNTEAFF; DNA: TGCAGTGCTAGCCGGGGTCCCGGGGTGAACACTGAAGCTTTCTTT
V: TRBV5-1; size: NA; D: NA; J: TRBJ2-5; CDR3: CASSLLAEIKETQYF; DNA: TGCGCCAGCAGCTTGTTAGCGGAAATTAAAGAGACCCAGTACTTC
V: TRBV18; size: many; D: NA; J: TRBJ1-4; CDR3: CASSPRRSTNEKLFF; DNA: TGTGCCAGCTCACCACGAAGAAGTACTAATGAAAAACTGTTTTTT
V: TRBV11-2; size: many; D: NA; J: TRBJ1-1; CDR3: CASSSTGHRKAEAFF; DNA: TGTGCCAGCAGCTCTACGGGACACCGGAAAGCTGAAGCTTTCTTT
V: TRBV5-1; size: many; D: NA; J: TRBJ2-1; CDR3: CASSYMGGTYNEQFF; DNA: TGCGCCAGCAGCTACATGGGCGGAACCTACAATGAGCAGTTCTTC
V: TRBV3-1; size: NA; D: TRBD2; J: TRBJ2-2; CDR3: CASRGGGLAEPKTGELFF; DNA: TGTGCCAGCAGAGGAGGGGGACTAGCGGAACCGAAAACCGGGGAGCTGTTTTTT
V: TRBV30; size: many; D: TRBD1; J: TRBJ1-6; CDR3: CAAFSTGAGTSPLHF; DNA: TGTGCCGCCTTCTCCACAGGGGCCGGCACTTCACCCCTCCACTTT
V: TRBV5-4; size: many; D: TRBD1; J: TRBJ1-5; CDR3: CASSRGTGEDQPQHF; DNA: TGTGCCAGCAGCCGGGGGACAGGGGAGGATCAGCCCCAGCATTTT
V: TRBV3-1; size: many; D: NA; J: TRBJ2-1; CDR3: CASSQDPPASPHLNEQFF; DNA: TGTGCCAGCAGCCAAGACCCCCCGGCTAGCCCACACCTAAATGAGCAGTTCTTC
V: TRBV6-1; size: NA; D: NA; J: TRBJ2-3; CDR3: CASRLGTYTDTQYF; DNA: TGTGCCAGCAGGCTCGGGACTTACACAGATACGCAGTATTTT
V: TRBV30; size: many; D: NA; J: TRBJ1-1; CDR3: CAWRYGGLLNTEAFF; DNA: TGTGCCTGGCGATATGGGGGGCTACTGAACACTGAAGCTTTCTTT
V: TRBV2; size: many; D: NA; J: TRBJ2-1; CDR3: CASSEGPNNEQFF; DNA: TGTGCCAGCAGTGAAGGACCTAACAATGAGCAGTTCTTC
V: TRBV19; size: many; D: NA; J: TRBJ1-2; CDR3: CASSIRKGRHYGYTF; DNA: TGTGCCAGTAGTATTCGGAAGGGGAGGCACTATGGCTACACCTTC
V: TRBV3-1; size: NA; D: NA; J: TRBJ2-3; CDR3: CASSQEDRDWTDTQYF; DNA: TGTGCCAGCAGCCAAGAAGACCGGGACTGGACAGATACGCAGTATTTT
V: TRBV11-2; size: many; D: TRBD2; J: TRBJ2-5; CDR3: CASKHWGGFGETQYF; DNA: TGTGCCAGCAAACACTGGGGGGGATTTGGGGAGACCCAGTACTTC
V: TRBV7-9; size: few; D: TRBD2; J: TRBJ2-1; CDR3: CASSLVSPAGIYNEQFF; DNA: TGTGCCAGCAGCTTAGTGAGTCCAGCGGGGATCTACAATGAGCAGTTCTTC
V: TRBV6-1; size: many; D: NA; J: TRBJ2-1; CDR3: CASSEIYEQFF; DNA: TGTGCCAGCAGTGAAATTTATGAGCAGTTCTTC
V: TRBV7-2; size: NA; D: NA; J: TRBJ2-7; CDR3: CASSLETGSYEQYF; DNA: TGTGCCAGCAGCTTAGAAACAGGGTCCTACGAGCAGTACTTC
V: TRBV4-2; size: many; D: NA; J: TRBJ2-1; CDR3: CASSQDQAGEAYNEQFF; DNA: TGTGCCAGCAGCCAAGATCAGGCAGGGGAGGCCTACAATGAGCAGTTCTTC
V: TRBV5-1; size: many; D: NA; J: TRBJ2-7; CDR3: CASRYWPGGTNYEQYF; DNA: TGCGCCAGCAGATACTGGCCTGGAGGCACGAACTACGAGCAGTACTTC
V: TRBV12-3/TRBV12-4; size: many; D: TRBD1; J: TRBJ2-5; CDR3: CASSYHRGWETQYF; DNA: TGTGCCAGCAGCTACCACAGGGGTTGGGAGACCCAGTACTTC
V: TRBV28; size: many; D: TRBD1; J: TRBJ2-7; CDR3: CASRGTGVGIPPWGHEQYF; DNA: TGTGCCAGCCGCGGGACAGGGGTTGGGATTCCACCTTGGGGGCACGAGCAGTACTTC
V: TRBV20-1; size: many; D: TRBD1; J: TRBJ1-5; CDR3: CSAQGQINQPQHF; DNA: TGCAGTGCCCAGGGACAGATCAATCAGCCCCAGCATTTT
V: TRBV9; size: few; D: NA; J: TRBJ1-4; CDR3: CASSVTGSNEKLFF; DNA: TGTGCCAGCAGTGTTACAGGCAGTAATGAAAAACTGTTTTTT
V: TRBV10-2; size: many; D: NA; J: TRBJ2-3; CDR3: CASSIGLPNTQYF; DNA: TGCGCCAGCAGCATTGGACTACCGAATACGCAGTATTTT
V: TRBV10-2; size: few; D: NA; J: TRBJ2-1; CDR3: CASSLRAGSTYNEQFF; DNA: TGCGCCAGCAGCCTCCGAGCGGGCTCGACCTACAATGAGCAGTTCTTC
V: TRBV6-1; size: many; D: NA; J: TRBJ2-7; CDR3: CASIGSNYEQYF; DNA: TGTGCCAGCATAGGTAGTAACTACGAGCAGTACTTC
V: TRBV18; size: many; D: NA; J: TRBJ1-4; CDR3: CASSPQPGQTTNEKLFF; DNA: TGTGCCAGCTCACCTCAACCGGGACAAACAACTAATGAAAAACTGTTTTTT
V: TRBV7-2; size: many; D: TRBD1; J: TRBJ2-3; CDR3: CASSPRTIDRGVSDTQYF; DNA: TGTGCCAGCAGCCCCCGGACCATCGACAGGGGAGTTTCAGATACGCAGTATTTT
V: TRBV5-1; size: many; D: NA; J: TRBJ2-1; CDR3: CASSPQGNPEDEQFF; DNA: TGCGCCAGCAGCCCTCAGGGGAACCCCGAGGATGAGCAGTTCTTC
V: TRBV19; size: few; D: TRBD2; J: TRBJ2-3; CDR3: CASSIGSGRFDTQYF; DNA: TGTGCCAGTAGTATAGGGAGCGGGAGGTTTGATACGCAGTATTTT
V: TRBV20-1; size: many; D: TRBD2; J: TRBJ2-3; CDR3: CSAIAGVVDTQYF; DNA: TGCAGTGCTATAGCGGGAGTGGTAGATACGCAGTATTTT
V: TRBV3-1; size: many; D: TRBD2; J: TRBJ2-1; CDR3: CASSQFGTSNEQFF; DNA: TGTGCCAGCAGCCAATTTGGGACTAGCAATGAGCAGTTCTTC
V: TRBV2; size: NA; D: NA; J: TRBJ1-1; CDR3: CASSGVGSEAFF; DNA: TGTGCCAGCAGTGGGGTTGGTAGTGAAGCTTTCTTT